The present T cell receptor beta chain was sequenced within a study of technical replicates of blood from a few donors. Using immunoSEQ multiplex PCR, the repertoire was profiled, and TCRdb retains in-frame clones only, with some absent. Of about 85,000 clones in the sample, approximately 94% were seen once. CDR3 length equals 11 residues. V was pared by 5 bases and J by 5 bases, with 7 bases between. CDR1 and CDR2 from the germline V gene are DFQATT and SNEGSKA (reference sequence). This TCR came from a human donor in good health. V gene TRBV20-1 combines with J gene TRBJ1-5, with a tentative D call TRBD1 (5 bases). Sample: T cells isolated from PBMCs. CDR3 residues: CSAGGDQPQHF. The CDR3 DNA reads TGCAGTGCTGGGGGGGATCAGCCCCAGCATTTT.